The rows below give T cell receptor beta chains drawn from one sample of a study of molecular identifiers for immune sequencing clone quantification. TCRdb recomputed calls from the PCR reads with MiXCR, one row per CDR3 protein. The data hold more than 450,000 distinct CDR3 sequences, with under 30% observed a single time. The sequencing sample was made of naive CD8+ T cells from blood, with Jurkat cell RNA spiked in. Every receptor here comes from a human donor in good health. Some libraries in this study had Jurkat cell RNA spiked in. The CDR3 runs from the conserved cysteine through the conserved F or W. D genes are given only for firm matches. The size of a clone is reported for some rows only, either as once, few or many, or as a class for expanded clones.

d_call	j_call	v_call	clone_size	cdr3_aa	cdr3_nt
-	TRBJ2-2	TRBV11-2	-	CASSPPRGGDANTGELFF	TGTGCCAGCAGCCCCCCCCGGGGTGGGGACGCGAACACCGGGGAGCTGTTTTTT
TRBD2	TRBJ2-7	TRBV29-1	many	CSVEDLVAGDYEQYF	TGCAGCGTTGAAGATTTGGTAGCGGGAGACTACGAGCAGTACTTC
-	TRBJ1-1	TRBV25-1	few	CASSETDQDTEAFF	TGTGCCAGCAGTGAGACGGACCAAGACACTGAAGCTTTCTTT
-	TRBJ1-2	TRBV7-8	-	CASSAWTEITNYGYTF	TGTGCCAGCAGCGCATGGACAGAAATTACTAACTATGGCTACACCTTC
-	TRBJ2-1	TRBV27	-	CASSSGIGSYNEQFF	TGTGCCAGCAGTTCCGGGATAGGCTCCTACAATGAGCAGTTCTTC
-	TRBJ2-2	TRBV28	few	CASKPQGQLNTGELFF	TGTGCCAGCAAGCCCCAAGGACAGCTGAACACCGGGGAGCTGTTTTTT
-	TRBJ1-1	TRBV3-2	-	CASRQAGFTEAFF	TGTGCCAGCCGCCAAGCGGGGTTCACTGAAGCTTTCTTT
TRBD1	TRBJ2-5	TRBV6-5	many	CASSSQGLETQYF	TGTGCCAGCAGTTCACAGGGGCTGGAGACCCAGTACTTC
TRBD2	TRBJ2-2	TRBV3-1	few	CASSRHFLAGETNTGELFF	TGTGCCAGCAGCCGGCATTTCCTAGCGGGGGAAACCAACACCGGGGAGCTGTTTTTT
TRBD2	TRBJ2-1	TRBV29-1	many	CSHWGTSGSRSYNEQFF	TGCAGCCATTGGGGGACTAGCGGGAGTCGGTCCTACAATGAGCAGTTCTTC
-	TRBJ2-7	TRBV28	many	CASSVLLSYEQYF	TGTGCCAGCAGCGTACTACTCTCCTACGAGCAGTACTTC